The next 12 T cell receptor beta chains were all read from a single sample in a study of T-cell reconstitution after alpha-beta-depleted transplantation in children. Unique molecular identifiers were incorporated when the TCRbeta library was constructed. TCRdb reanalysed the PCR reads using MiXCR and keeps one entry per CDR3 protein. This table has just over 950,000 distinct CDR3 sequences, under 30% appearing once. The starting material was PBMCs, mostly from graft donor cells, obtained 360 days after TCRalphabeta/CD19-depleted stem cell transplant. Every receptor here comes from a boy under three years old who had a stem cell transplant for SCID, so the T cells may come from the graft donor.

This chain joins TRBV28 and TRBJ1-3; 7 bases are a match to TRBD1. The CDR3 consists of 15 residues. From germline, CDR1 is MDHEN and CDR2 SYDVKM. J lost 4 bases, V lost 2 bases, and 5 bases had no gene match. The CDR3 nucleotides are TGTGCCAGCAGTTTAAATACAGGGGCAGGAAACACCATATATTTT. This sequence encodes CASSLNTGAGNTIYF.

This chain joins TRBV12-3 or TRBV12-4 and TRBJ2-7, with D tentatively TRBD1 (6 bases). V lost 6 bases to trimming and J lost 0 bases, with 15 bases between them. This CDR3 has 15 residues. CDR3 protein: CASSQRQASSYEQYF. In nucleotides, the CDR3 is TGTGCCAGCAGCCAGAGACAGGCCTCCTCCTACGAGCAGTACTTC.

The chain links TRBV2 to TRBJ2-1; D perhaps matches TRBD1 (5 bases). Germline CDR1 SNHLY, CDR2 FYNNEI. This CDR3 is 15 amino acids long. V lost 7 bases to trimming and J lost 8 bases, with 21 bases between them. The CDR3, as DNA: TGTGCCAGCAAGGGGCCGTCCCCCCTTGGGCATGAGCAGTTCTTC. This gives the protein CASKGPSPLGHEQFF.

This clonotype was seen a few times. The chain links TRBV6-1 to TRBJ2-3; D gene unclear. CDR3 size: 15 residues. V was shortened by 3 bases and J by 0 bases, with 10 bases between the two germline ends. CDR1 MNHNS and CDR2 SASEGT come from the germline V gene. The CDR3, as DNA: TGTGCCAGCAGTGAGGGCGGCAGAAGCACAGATACGCAGTATTTT. It yields the protein CASSEGGRSTDTQYF.

To note about this clonotype: Given a much more abundant clone one base away, this may be a read error. The chain is built from TRBV5-5 and TRBJ2-7; 10 bases map to TRBD1. CDR1 is SGHKS and CDR2 is YYEKEE in the germline V gene (reference sequence). The CDR3 totals 14 residues. V trimming: 6 bases; J trimming: 2 bases; junction bases outside the gene matches: 5. The CDR3 DNA sequence: TGTGCCAGCACCTTCGGGACAGGGGCCTACGAGCAGTACTTC. This translates into CASTFGTGAYEQYF.

V usage is TRBV7-9 and J usage is TRBJ2-1; D could derive from TRBD1 or TRBD2 (5 bases each). Per germline, CDR1 SEHNR and CDR2 FQNEAQ (reference sequence). V lost 5 bases to trimming and J lost 5 bases, with 16 bases between them. The CDR3 has 15 residues. DNA for the CDR3: TGTGCCAGCAGCGCAGGGACGGCTTACAACAATGAGCAGTTCTTC. Its translation is CASSAGTAYNNEQFF.

The chain uses TRBV7-2 and TRBJ2-3; 7 bases are a match to TRBD1. This CDR3 spans 15 amino acids. Germline CDR1 reads SGHTA; CDR2 reads FQGNSA. After removal of 3 bases from V and 1 base from J, the junction contained 4 bases not matched to a gene. CDR3: CASSFEGARTDTQYF. For the CDR3, the DNA is TGTGCCAGCAGCTTTGAGGGGGCCCGCACAGATACGCAGTATTTT. Variable domain in full (rest from reference TRBV7-2 and TRBJ2-3): GAGVSQSPSNKVTEKGKDVELRCDPISGHTALYWYRQSLGQGLEFLIYFQGNSAPDKSGLPSDRFSAERTGGSVSTLTIQRTQQEDSAVYLCASSFEGARTDTQYFGPGTRLTVL.

The table lists this clonotype with a few counts. This rearrangement joins TRBV5-6 to TRBJ2-7; TRBD1 might be the D (5 bases). The germline V gene has CDR1 SGHDT and CDR2 YYEEEE. The CDR3 has 14 amino acids. Trimming stripped 2 bases from V and 6 bases from J, with 15 bases between. The CDR3 DNA follows: TGTGCCAGCAGCTTTGCATCCAGGGTGGGCGAGCAGTACTTC. It encodes CASSFASRVGEQYF.

The V gene is TRBV2, the J gene TRBJ2-2; the D is unclear. The CDR3 has 15 amino acids. Germline lookup yields CDR1 SNHLY and CDR2 FYNNEI. The germline V and J ends were trimmed by 7 bases and 0 bases, with 12 bases remaining between them. The DNA of the CDR3 is TGTGCCAGCACCGAAAGGGAATCGAACACCGGGGAGCTGTTTTTT. The encoded protein is CASTERESNTGELFF.

The genes are TRBV6-1 and TRBJ2-1, with 7 bases fitting TRBD1. Germline assignment: CDR1 MNHNS and CDR2 SASEGT. This CDR3 has 15 amino acids. J was trimmed by 9 bases and V by 5 bases; bases with no gene match: 13. The CDR3 nucleotides read TGTGCCAGCAGTCCCCAACAGGGGCCGTGGGGTGAGCAGTTCTTC. It is translated as CASSPQQGPWGEQFF.

Regarding this clonotype: This could be a read error, since a much larger clone is one nucleotide away. The rearrangement joins TRBV15 to TRBJ2-2, with 8 bases that match TRBD1. This CDR3 is built from 16 residues. Germline V gene lookup returns CDR1 LNHNV and CDR2 YYDKDF (reference sequence). The junction had 3 bases not matched to a gene; V was cut back by 1 base and J by 2 bases. The CDR3 region is CATSRAGQANTGELFF. CDR3 nucleotides: TGTGCCACCAGCAGAGCGGGACAGGCCAACACCGGGGAGCTGTTTTTT.

V and J are TRBV5-5 and TRBJ2-1; 7 bases line up with TRBD2. The V segment lost 0 bases and the J segment 2 bases; nucleotides outside the gene matches: 5. The germline V gene has CDR1 SGHKS and CDR2 YYEKEE (reference sequence). CDR3 length: 16 residues. The CDR3 coding sequence is TGTGCCAGCAGCTTGGCCGCGGGGGTCACCTACAATGAGCAGTTCTTC. It encodes CASSLAAGVTYNEQFF.